This TCR beta chain was sequenced for a study of Ad26.COV2.S vaccination and SARS-CoV-2 variants. Across the whole study: Donor got 5x10^10 or 1x10^11 viral particles of Ad26.COV2.S.

Notes on this clone: Its specificity is unknown.

The treatment here: roughly 20 received Ad26.COV2.S at low or high dose, single or two shots; roughly five received placebo; per-sample allocation not given. The samples were gathered on day 63 after the first injection of vaccine or placebo. At a Boston site, the person donating was an adult of 18-55 years. Data came from immunoSEQ multiplex PCR; TCRdb stores just in-frame clones and leaves some out. The repertoire holds roughly 320,000 clones, with around four fifths as singletons. CDR1 is SGHRS, CDR2 YFSETQ, per germline. This CDR3 is built from 15 residues. Germline trimming cut 4 bases from V and 4 bases from J; bases unmatched to any gene: 9. General study findings and limits: Spike-specific TCR breadth in vaccine recipients exceeded that seen in placebo recipients. Recipients of vaccine and of placebo showed similar breadth of their non-spike TCR repertoires.

The receptor comes from a person aged 18 to 59 who received the Ad26.COV2.S COVID-19 vaccine or a placebo. Sequencing was performed on peripheral blood, taken in a trial of Ad26.COV2.S vaccine versus placebo. This chain joins TRBV5-1 and TRBJ2-7; 9 bases map to TRBD1. CDR3 bases: TGCGCCAGCAGCCGGGACAGGGCCTCTCGGTACGAGCAGTACTTC. Its protein product is CASSRDRASRYEQYF.